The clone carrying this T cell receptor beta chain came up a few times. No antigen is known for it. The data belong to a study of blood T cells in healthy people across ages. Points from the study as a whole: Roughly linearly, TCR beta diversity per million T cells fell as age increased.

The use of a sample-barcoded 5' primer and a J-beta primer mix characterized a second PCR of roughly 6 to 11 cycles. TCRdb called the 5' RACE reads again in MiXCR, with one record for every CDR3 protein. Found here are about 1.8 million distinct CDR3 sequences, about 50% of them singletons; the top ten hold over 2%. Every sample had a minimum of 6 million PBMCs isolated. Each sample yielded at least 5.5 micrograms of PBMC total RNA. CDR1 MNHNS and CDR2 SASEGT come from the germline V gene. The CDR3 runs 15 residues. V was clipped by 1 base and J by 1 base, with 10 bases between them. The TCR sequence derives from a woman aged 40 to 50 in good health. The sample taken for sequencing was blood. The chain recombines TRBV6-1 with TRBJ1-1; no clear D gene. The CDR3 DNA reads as TGTGCCAGCAGTGAAGTCGGGGTGGGGAACACTGAAGCTTTCTTT. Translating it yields CASSEVGVGNTEAFF.